The following is a T cell receptor beta chain sequence with its context. Its antigen remains undetermined. Base-call qualities are not available, and no considerably larger clone is one nucleotide away. The data stem from a study of chemoradiotherapy in HPV16-positive cancers (dated by TCRdb to between 2020 and 2023). Concerning the study at large: Candidate HPV-specific T-cell clones and common TCR motifs were defined by functional T-cell assays performed on cells from two HPV16-positive patients. Whether T-cell immunity against the HPV oncoproteins E6 and E7 changes during chemoradiotherapy and whether survival is affected by this immunity were examined in the study. Next, the candidate HPV-specific TCRs and motifs were followed in TCR repertoires from around 91 patients with HPV-related cancers. On the study overall, not on this receptor specifically: Only two HPV16-positive patients were used to derive the functional definition of HPV-specific T cells, and the survival association was reported for HPV16-positive patients. In HPV16-positive patients, expansion of HPV-responsive T cells during chemoradiotherapy was associated with improved recurrence-free survival. Expansion of candidate HPV-specific clones and E7-related TCR motifs was observed in the tumor microenvironment during treatment, whereas no such expansion was observed for non-HPV-specific T cells.

Repertoires were sampled repeatedly over the course of chemoradiotherapy so that clonal expansion in the tumor microenvironment could be followed. Sequences SGHRS (CDR1) and YFSETQ (CDR2) are obtained from the germline V gene. Counted from cysteine to phenylalanine, this CDR3 has 17 amino acids. The entry retains the CDR3 DNA only, 51 bases that are in frame from base 1. Unmatched junction bases come to 11, with V trimmed by 0 bases and J by 8 bases. The method behind the library was the immunoSEQ multiplex PCR assay. The clones in this table, taken by TCRdb from immuneACCESS, are in-frame only. Not every clone is retained; where verified, under half of the shortfall comes from an unresolved V gene, and the cause of the rest is unknown. The sample yields more than 9,000 clones; 90% were counted once. Around 2.9% of the sample lies in the top ten.

The specimen was collected from a patient who underwent chemoradiotherapy. The chain is assembled from TRBV5-1 and TRBJ1-4, with 9 middle bases fitting TRBD1. This receptor was taken from a human donor with HPV-associated anogenital cancer. Read as DNA, the sequence is TGCGCCAGCAGCTTGGCCCTTGGGACAGGGAGTACGGAAAAACTGTTTTTT. The encoded protein is CASSLALGTGSTEKLFF.